The rows below give T cell receptor beta chains drawn from one sample of a study of technical replicates of blood from a few donors. Profiled with immunoSEQ multiplex PCR; TCRdb holds only in-frame clones, not every one. This sample has tens of thousands of clones, with roughly 93% found just once. The source material was T cells isolated from PBMCs. These receptors were obtained from a human donor in good health. CDR3s include the opening cysteine and the closing phenylalanine or tryptophan. The order of the fields is V gene, J gene, D gene, clone size, CDR3 protein, CDR3 DNA. D genes are given only for firm matches. A clone size is listed for some rows: how often the clone was seen (once, few, many), or a class if it is expanded.

TRBV4-1,TRBJ2-3,TRBD1,once,CASSQDRDRARYF,TGCGCCAGCAGCCAAGATCGAGACAGGGCGAGATATTTT
TRBV9,TRBJ1-2,.,.,CASSSGEGYTF,TGTGCCAGCAGCTCCGGGGAAGGCTACACCTTC
TRBV6-5,TRBJ2-1,TRBD2,.,CASSYSLTSGDNEQFF,TGTGCCAGCAGTTACAGCTTAACTAGCGGGGACAATGAGCAGTTCTTC
TRBV7-2,TRBJ1-3,TRBD1,.,CASSPSRTGGAGNTIYF,TGTGCCAGCAGCCCAAGCCGGACAGGGGGCGCTGGAAACACCATATATTTT
TRBV4-1,TRBJ2-7,.,.,CASSPNLLTYEQYF,TGCGCCAGCAGCCCCAACCTACTCACCTACGAGCAGTACTTC
TRBV7-2,TRBJ2-3,TRBD2,.,CASRPTSGGTDTQYF,TGTGCCAGCAGGCCGACTAGCGGGGGCACAGATACGCAGTATTTT
TRBV21-1,TRBJ2-7,.,.,CASIPQARALSGEQYF,TGTGCCAGCATCCCCCAAGCCAGGGCGTTGTCTGGCGAGCAGTACTTC
TRBV6-5,TRBJ1-1,.,.,CASTTGALDEAFF,TGTGCCAGCACGACAGGTGCCCTGGATGAAGCTTTCTTT
TRBV5-1,TRBJ2-5,TRBD1,.,CASSPGGETQYF,TGCGCCAGCAGCCCAGGGGGAGAGACCCAGTACTTC
TRBV18,TRBJ1-1,TRBD1,.,CASSRDSKGRTEAFF,TGTGCCAGCTCACGGGACAGTAAGGGGCGAACTGAAGCTTTCTTT
TRBV5-1,TRBJ2-7,TRBD2,.,CASSLDIGLAGFYEQYF,TGCGCCAGCAGCCTTGATATAGGACTAGCGGGGTTCTACGAGCAGTACTTC
TRBV10-2,TRBJ1-5,.,.,CASRGGGVNQPQHF,TGCGCCAGCAGGGGCGGGGGAGTCAATCAGCCCCAGCATTTT
TRBV5-4,TRBJ2-2,.,once,CASSFRFGQGSTGELFF,TGTGCCAGCAGCTTTAGGTTCGGCCAGGGTAGCACCGGGGAGCTGTTTTTT
TRBV6-1,TRBJ1-4,.,.,CASREYSATNEKLFF,TGTGCCAGCAGGGAATACAGTGCAACTAATGAAAAACTGTTTTTT
TRBV7-2,TRBJ1-2,TRBD1,.,CASSYYGQGGYTF,TGTGCCAGCAGCTATTACGGACAGGGCGGCTACACCTTC
TRBV5-4,TRBJ2-3,.,.,CASSLVTGGTDTQYF,TGTGCCAGCAGCTTGGTGACAGGTGGGACAGATACGCAGTATTTT
TRBV7-6,TRBJ2-7,.,once,CASSLITGTAEQYF,TGTGCCAGCAGCTTAATTACAGGGACCGCCGAGCAGTACTTC
TRBV6-5,TRBJ2-1,TRBD2,.,CASRRSGSSYNEQFF,TGTGCCAGCAGAAGAAGCGGGAGTTCCTACAATGAGCAGTTCTTC
TRBV2,TRBJ2-7,.,.,CASSDGQGSFIDEQYF,TGTGCCAGCAGTGATGGGCAGGGCAGCTTCATAGACGAGCAGTACTTC
TRBV23-1,TRBJ1-5,.,few,CASTTHQPQHF,TGCGCCAGCACAACTCATCAGCCCCAGCATTTT
TRBV21-1,TRBJ1-2,.,.,CASSAPGQGKGGYTF,TGTGCCAGCAGCGCCCCGGGGCAGGGGAAGGGTGGCTACACCTTC
TRBV7-2,TRBJ1-2,.,.,CASSLRRGYTF,TGTGCCAGCAGCTTGCGGAGAGGCTACACCTTC
TRBV18,TRBJ1-1,.,.,CASSPPNGMNTEAFF,TGTGCCAGCTCACCGCCCAACGGGATGAACACTGAAGCTTTCTTT
TRBV5-4,TRBJ1-1,.,once,CASSPDSTHTEAFF,TGTGCCAGCAGCCCGGACAGTACACACACTGAAGCTTTCTTT
TRBV7-8,TRBJ2-1,TRBD2,.,CASSLSAGVWNEQFF,TGTGCCAGCAGCTTATCCGCGGGGGTATGGAATGAGCAGTTCTTC
TRBV28,TRBJ2-5,.,.,CASSSPQKETQYF,TGTGCCAGCAGTTCCCCCCAGAAGGAGACCCAGTACTTC
TRBV5-1,TRBJ2-5,.,once,CASSPTPTTPETQYF,TGCGCCAGCAGCCCGACCCCGACTACCCCAGAGACCCAGTACTTC
TRBV27,TRBJ1-1,TRBD1,.,CASSPSGTGGWTEAFF,TGTGCCAGCAGTCCATCAGGGACAGGGGGTTGGACTGAAGCTTTCTTT
TRBV9,TRBJ2-3,.,.,CASSVEAGAGTDTQYF,TGTGCCAGCAGCGTAGAGGCTGGAGCGGGCACAGATACGCAGTATTTT
TRBV5-1,TRBJ1-5,.,.,CASSLEGRQPQHF,TGCGCCAGCAGCTTGGAAGGGAGGCAGCCCCAGCATTTT
TRBV2,TRBJ2-7,.,once,CASSEAQGSSYEQYF,TGTGCCAGCAGTGAGGCCCAGGGCTCGTCCTACGAGCAGTACTTC
TRBV9,TRBJ2-3,.,.,CASSDYPGLIVDTQYF,TGTGCCAGCAGCGATTATCCGGGGTTAATAGTGGATACGCAGTATTTT
TRBV18,TRBJ2-5,TRBD1,once,CASSPQGAETQYF,TGTGCCAGCTCACCACAGGGGGCAGAGACCCAGTACTTC
TRBV7-6,TRBJ2-5,TRBD1,.,CASSPRPLRDREETQYF,TGTGCCAGCAGCCCTCGACCCCTCCGGGACAGGGAAGAGACCCAGTACTTC
TRBV27,TRBJ2-2,.,once,CASSLGATGELFF,TGTGCCAGCAGTTTAGGGGCAACCGGGGAGCTGTTTTTT
TRBV12-5,TRBJ1-1,.,.,CAVRAEAFF,TGTGCTGTAAGAGCTGAAGCTTTCTTT
TRBV6-5,TRBJ2-7,TRBD2,.,CASSISGRDNEQYF,TGTGCCAGCAGTATTAGCGGGAGGGACAACGAGCAGTACTTC
TRBV18,TRBJ1-3,.,once,CASSPETARSGNTIYF,TGTGCCAGCTCACCCGAGACAGCCCGGTCTGGAAACACCATATATTTT
TRBV7-9,TRBJ2-6,TRBD1,.,CASSLAGQGVRGANVLTF,TGTGCCAGCAGCTTAGCGGGACAGGGGGTGAGGGGGGCCAACGTCCTGACTTTC
TRBV28,TRBJ1-5,TRBD1,.,CASTRDRGGQPQHF,TGTGCAAGCACAAGGGACAGGGGCGGACAGCCCCAGCATTTT